This T cell receptor beta chain comes out of a study of Ad26.COV2.S vaccination and SARS-CoV-2 variants. At the level of the study: Administration of Ad26.COV2.S was intramuscular, either once or twice 56 days apart.

Concerning this clone: What it binds is unknown.

In germline, CDR1 is SGHRS, CDR2 YFSETQ. V was trimmed by 0 bases and J by 3 bases, leaving 19 bases between them. This CDR3 region has 18 residues. The treatment is: some 20 received Ad26.COV2.S at low or high dose, single or two shots; about five received placebo; per-sample allocation not given. On day 63 after the first injection, vaccine and placebo recipients gave samples. Wuhan-strain SARS-CoV-2 spike was expressed by the Ad26 vector that made up the vaccine. Study conclusions and caveats: Possible underestimation of total T cell responses by the TCR breadth and depth analyses was noted. It was reported that spike-specific CD8+ and CD4+ T cell responses were substantially broad after vaccination.

TCRdb's table, derived via immunoSEQ multiplex PCR, lists solely in-frame clones and lacks some. The repertoire holds fewer than 800,000 clones, with roughly 90% as singletons. Sequencing used peripheral blood, obtained in a trial of Ad26.COV2.S vaccine versus placebo. V gene TRBV5-1 combines with J gene TRBJ2-1; D might be TRBD2 (5 bases). The receptor was derived from a person between 18 and 65 years old who received the Ad26.COV2.S COVID-19 vaccine or a placebo. The CDR3 region is CASSLDATPRGFYNEQFF. The CDR3 nucleotides read TGCGCCAGCAGCTTGGATGCGACCCCAAGAGGGTTCTACAATGAGCAGTTCTTC.